The present T cell receptor beta chain was sequenced within a study of cytomegalovirus exposure and HLA in healthy donors (TCRdb year 2017). At the level of the whole study: According to an earlier analysis of a few hundred of the donors, about 179 million T cells yielded some 120 million unique TCR beta sequences and 276 Gb of sequence data. Among about 360 genotyped donors of the cohort, an average of about 240,000 unique TCR beta nucleotide sequences were sequenced per donor, around 18% of them non-productive. HLA typing included class I and class II loci at four-digit resolution. The genetic ancestry cluster associated with self-reported Caucasian donors included roughly four fifths of the roughly 380 genotyped donors. Because of strong linkage in the cohort, roughly five DR-DQ haplotypes were treated as single units for association and clustering. To decide whether each TCR beta V gene segment behaved as functional or pseudogenic, an earlier analysis of some 540 of the donors relied on high-throughput TCR beta sequencing. A separate validation cohort of roughly 110 different subjects was used in addition to the approximately 610-subject first cohort. The study was designed to test whether signatures of past pathogen exposure could be identified by cataloging public T cell receptors. To predict cytomegalovirus infection status, the study combined high-throughput TCR immunosequencing, statistical association of individual TCRs with disease status, and machine learning. Donor age, sex, ethnicity and CMV serostatus were compiled alongside the repertoire data. The number of typed donors differed by locus: about 629-630 for A, B, C, DRB1 and DQB1; 522 for DQA1; 606 for DPA1; and roughly 490 for DPB1. The study used immunosequencing to profile the T cell repertoires of approximately 690 subjects and linked those repertoires to cytomegalovirus serostatus. Rather than using new phenotypic data, the later analysis identified candidate immune exposures from TCR beta sequences and from how often those sequences occurred across donors. All discovery cohort repertoires had been generated on a single sequencing platform. In a later analysis, previously published TCR beta repertoires from about 670 donors were re-analyzed and high-resolution HLA genotyping was added so that TCR occurrence patterns could be studied. An early release covering roughly 580 HLA-typed donors comprised about 300 gigabases of sequencing data and around 86 million unique TCR sequences. Genome-wide SNP genotypes for about three fifths of the roughly 670 donors were used in a later genetic analysis, which treated that subset as a discovery cohort. Study-wide conclusions, independent of this receptor: Compared with equally common non-associated chains, HLA-associated TCR beta chains in a later analysis were more clonally expanded and had lower generation probabilities. A group of highly shared sequence variants was considered likely to be a technical artifact of the sequencing pipeline. Cytomegalovirus status was reported to be diagnosed by the classifier with high specificity and sensitivity in both the original and validation cohorts. A further reported finding was that TCR beta sequences accurately predicted the HLA-A and HLA-B alleles for most subjects in the first cohort. At a false discovery rate of 0.05, a later analysis linked about 16,000 TCR beta sequences to specific HLA alleles. V-gene and J-gene trimming of TCR beta chains was associated with a missense DCLRE1C variant in a later genetic analysis, and the association was replicated in an independent cohort. A few of the identified cytomegalovirus-associated TCR beta chains were confirmed in vitro to be specific for cytomegalovirus antigens. A later analysis reported that several top co-occurrence clusters appeared linked to parvovirus B19, influenza, CMV and Epstein-Barr virus. According to a later genetic analysis, donors in an Asian-associated ancestry cluster had fewer N-insertions in productive TCRs than the approximately 630-donor mean. In a later analysis, TCR association rates were found to vary across HLA loci, with the most associated TCRs seen for DRB1 alleles and the fewest for HLA-C alleles. Assigning TCR associations to individual alleles was difficult when HLA alleles, especially DR and DQ, strongly co-occurred. Most CMV-associated TCR beta chains appeared to be HLA-restricted in a later analysis, and the HLA associations seemed to be driven largely by CMV exposure. Broadly in line with IMGT annotations, most TCR beta V segments showed up in productive rearrangements about 87% or about 30% of the time in an earlier analysis of approximately 640 of the donors. Some 16 rarely observed V segments, including chromosome 9 orphons, were excluded from the earlier analysis of about 610 of the donors because counts were too low. Some IMGT-functional V segments, including TRBV6-2 and TRBV6-3, could not be distinguished by the 87-base-pair reads and were therefore excluded. Linkage disequilibrium might explain the correlated functional status among segregating V segments, but an unknown experimental factor could not be ruled out. Roughly uniform sequencing depth across donors was assumed in presence/absence analyses, although this assumption may not hold. The study listed approximately 160 TCR beta chains as associated with cytomegalovirus. While some public TCRs were present in many individuals, most TCR sequences turned up only very rarely across donors. The authors suggested that the approach could potentially be generalized to other disease states and immunological phenotypes. This cohort had only TCR beta chains sequenced, and the lack of alpha or paired-chain data limited which features could be detected. Because HLA typing was missing for some donors at each locus, association tests included only the typed subset. The only immune exposure information available for the cohort was CMV serostatus.

Library prep was done by the immunoSEQ multiplex PCR assay. For the multiplex PCR, a mixture combining 60 forward primers for TCR Vbeta segments and 13 reverse primers for TCR Jbeta segments was used. The CDR3 region of rearranged TCR beta genes was amplified from genomic DNA by a multiplex PCR assay. Amplified TCR beta libraries were sequenced as 87-base-pair reads on the Illumina HiSeq System. The study's own analysis went as follows. In a later analysis, around 80 million unique TCR beta chains were counted across the roughly 670 repertoires, and roughly 11 million of these chains were shared by at least two donors. Raw reads were error-corrected and collapsed into unique sequences by a nearest-neighbor algorithm in which closely related sequences were merged to remove PCR and sequencing errors. CDR3 sequences were aligned to IMGT reference sequences to assign V, D and J gene segments. For a sequence to be retained, a match of at least six nucleotides was required to both a V gene segment and a J gene segment. Rearrangements were called productive when the CDR3 lacked stop codons and stayed in frame with V and J; all others were non-productive. Following IMGT convention, CDR3 was defined as the stretch from the second conserved V-encoded cysteine up to the conserved J-encoded phenylalanine. The earlier analysis of about 620 of the donors excluded sequences that lacked an unambiguous match to a single V gene segment. An earlier analysis of 550 to 650 of the donors classified V segments as functional when productive rearrangements were above 56.7% and as segregating when the standard deviation between donors was above 5%. To diagnose cytomegalovirus status from the catalog of TCR beta chain sequences, a statistical classification framework was built. In a later analysis, TCR nucleotide sequences were compared against IMGT/GENE-DB human TR gene sequences so that V and J genes could be assigned. A later analysis assigned CDR3 sequences and most-parsimonious VDJ recombination scenarios with the TCRdist pipeline. In a later analysis, each TCR beta chain was defined by its CDR3 amino acid sequence together with its V-gene family, and reads lacking a unique V-gene family were excluded. In a later analysis, some 600 highly shared, low-generation-probability nucleotide sequences were removed to address suspected cross-contamination and a sequencing artifact. For each public chain, a later analysis derived a clonal expansion index from normalized ranks of inferred template counts within each repertoire. Generation probabilities in a later analysis came from a VDJ recombination model fitted to out-of-frame rearrangements, and those results were checked against IGoR. A later analysis scored TCR-TCR, TCR-HLA and TCR-CMV co-occurrence with hypergeometric tests, applying a repertoire-size bias correction to TCR pairs. A later analysis estimated false discovery rates by permuting HLA or CMV assignments 20 times. In a later analysis, co-occurring TCRs were grouped using DBSCAN, and TCRdist sequence similarity was added for clustering within HLA-allele-positive subsets. For co-occurrence clustering, repertoires with fewer than 30,000 or more than 120,000 public chains were excluded, along with five repertoires with anomalous nucleotide sharing. The clones in this table, taken by TCRdb from immuneACCESS, are in-frame only. Not every clone is retained; where verified, under half of the shortfall comes from an unresolved V gene, and the cause of the rest is unknown. V, J and clone size reflect that table, while D and trimming were determined from the DNA. In all, the sample holds 100,000 to 150,000 clones, and more than 60% of those were seen once. The top ten clonotypes cover about 9.1% of the sample.

The germline V gene supplies CDR1 SGHRS and CDR2 YFSETQ. Inclusive of the bounding cysteine and phenylalanine, the CDR3 is 13 residues long. The sequence is cut down to CDR3 DNA, 39 bases in frame from base 1. Trimming at the junction amounts to 0 bases on V and 7 bases on J, and the germline ends lie 10 bases apart. The cohort was made up of approximately 700 healthy bone marrow donors. At the time of sampling, all cohort members were nominally healthy, though unrecorded immune exposures were likely present. The donor was CMV seropositive and belonged to the group of 250 to 300 seropositive cohort members. A peripheral blood sample was collected from each donor, and TCR beta sequencing was performed on peripheral blood mononuclear cells. The Qiagen DNeasy Blood Extraction Kit was used to extract genomic DNA from the blood cell samples. About this clone: The antigen this receptor binds is unknown. No per-base quality is available; no much larger clone lies one base away.

Sequences were obtained from PBMCs. This sequence uses TRBV5-1 and TRBJ1-2; TRBD1 is a weak D gene call, 5 bases matching. The clonotype was recovered from a woman aged 45-65 years in good health and CMV-seropositive. The sequence in DNA is TGCGCCAGCAGCTTGGCCCAGGGTACTGGCTACACCTTC. This yields the protein CASSLAQGTGYTF.